These 31 T cell receptor beta chains were all obtained from the same sample, sequenced in a study of human T cells and chemical hapten exposure. Regarding time point: patch test 2, 6 weeks after DPC sensitization. Sample treatment: therapeutic diphenylcyclopropenone sensitization with weekly scalp DPC. TCRdb used MiXCR to reprocess the RACE reads, holding one entry per CDR3 protein. The table shows around 75,000 distinct CDR3 sequences, with about a tenth occurring only once. Here the sequenced sample was whole blood, taken in connection with sensitization to the hapten diphenylcyclopropenone (DPC). Receptor source: a woman in her forties or fifties with alopecia areata. Some clones in this sample may be carry-over from other donors' samples.

The chain has TRBV20-1 and TRBJ2-2; no clear D gene. The germline gives CDR1 DFQATT, CDR2 SNEGSKA (reference sequence). V was clipped by 0 bases and J by 8 bases, with 19 bases between them. The CDR3 consists of 16 residues. The CDR3 nucleotides are TGCAGTGCTAGAGATCGTGGGATAAGCCCAACAGGGGAGCTGTTTTTT. As protein: CSARDRGISPTGELFF.

This clonotype was picked up a small number of times. V and J are TRBV20-1 and TRBJ1-5, with a tentative D call TRBD1 (6 bases). The CDR3 is 17 residues long. The V end lost 3 bases, the J end lost 0 bases, and 18 bases lay between the germline ends. Germline V lookup: CDR1 DFQATT, CDR2 SNEGSKA (reference sequence). In DNA, the CDR3 is TGCAGTGCTAGGACAGACAGGTGGGTCCGTAGCAATCAGCCCCAGCATTTT. It is translated as CSARTDRWVRSNQPQHF.

V and J are TRBV27 and TRBJ1-1; D might be TRBD1 (5 bases). The CDR3 spans 14 residues. Per germline, CDR1 MNHEY and CDR2 SMNVEV (reference sequence). The V and J ends lost 5 bases and 3 bases respectively, with 13 bases between them. CDR3 sequence (DNA): TGTGCCAGCAGTGCCTCCGGGGCCCACACTGAAGCTTTCTTT. It encodes CASSASGAHTEAFF.

This clonotype was seen repeatedly, ten times or more. The CDR3 DNA reads TGTGCCAGCAGGGAAACAGGGCGAGTGAACACTGAAGCTTTCTTT. It specifies CASRETGRVNTEAFF. The genes are TRBV2 and TRBJ1-1, with a weak D call TRBD1 (6 bases). The CDR3 extends over 15 amino acids. The germline V and J ends were trimmed by 6 bases and 0 bases, with 14 bases remaining between them. From germline, CDR1 is SNHLY and CDR2 FYNNEI.

This clonotype was observed a handful of times. J is TRBJ2-3 and V is TRBV25-1; D assignment may be TRBD1 or TRBD2 (6 bases each). This CDR3 is 16 amino acids long. V was shortened by 3 bases and J by 5 bases, with 18 bases between the two germline ends. Germline values: CDR1 MGHDK, CDR2 SYGVNS. CDR3 DNA sequence: TGTGCCAGCAGTGATAGGAGGGGGACACATAGAGATACGCAGTATTTT. It codes for CASSDRRGTHRDTQYF.

This clonotype has a count of ten or more. The V call is TRBV11-2, the J call TRBJ2-2; 9 bases map to TRBD2. The V gene's germline CDR1 is SGHAT and CDR2 FQNNGV. With 5 bases clipped from V and 7 bases from J, the junction kept 8 bases outside the gene matches. The CDR3 runs to 15 residues. The CDR3 region has the DNA TGTGCCAGCAGCCCAACGGGACTAGCATACGGGGAGCTGTTTTTT. Translating it yields CASSPTGLAYGELFF.

This clonotype has at least ten counts. The chain couples TRBV4-1 to TRBJ1-1, with unresolved D. The V end was cut by 1 base, the J end by 1 base, with 13 bases between. Germline V lookup: CDR1 MGHRA, CDR2 YSYEKL. This CDR3 contains 16 residues. In nucleotides, the CDR3 is TGCGCCAGCAGCCAAGGTGTGCAGGCGGGGAACACTGAAGCTTTCTTT. Translated, it gives CASSQGVQAGNTEAFF.

This clonotype was observed at least ten times. This rearrangement joins TRBV12-3 or TRBV12-4 to TRBJ2-3, with no clear D. Trimming shortened V by 7 bases and J by 4 bases, and 9 bases separated the two germline ends. The CDR3 consists of 12 residues. This CDR3 reads CASTPAPDTQYF. The CDR3 nucleotides read TGTGCCAGCACCCCAGCCCCAGATACGCAGTATTTT.

This clonotype was counted many times. The V call is TRBV27, the J call TRBJ2-3; D assignment may be TRBD1 or TRBD2 (6 bases each). The V gene's germline CDR1 is MNHEY and CDR2 SMNVEV (reference sequence). Trimming removed 2 bases from V and 1 base from J, with 10 bases in between. The CDR3 covers 15 residues. The CDR3 loop is CASSLRGGRTDTQYF. The CDR3 DNA reads as TGTGCCAGCAGTTTAAGAGGGGGGCGCACAGATACGCAGTATTTT.

The rearrangement joins TRBV27 to TRBJ2-7; TRBD1 is a possible D gene (6 bases). The V gene's germline CDR1 is MNHEY and CDR2 SMNVEV (reference sequence). V lost 3 bases and J lost 1, with 13 bases in between. The CDR3 covers 15 residues. The CDR3 here is CASSLNGDRSYEQYF. CDR3 nucleotide sequence: TGTGCCAGCAGTTTGAATGGAGACAGGTCCTACGAGCAGTACTTC.

The chain couples TRBV10-3 to TRBJ2-3; 9 nucleotides agree with TRBD2. Per germline, CDR1 ENHRY and CDR2 SYGVKD. This CDR3 region has 14 residues. Germline trimming cut 6 bases from V and 6 bases from J; bases unmatched to any gene: 7. The CDR3, as DNA: TGTGCCATCAGGGTAGCGGGAGATGCGGATACGCAGTATTTT. Protein: CAIRVAGDADTQYF.

J is TRBJ1-1 and V is TRBV6-5; D not certain. The V end was cut by 4 bases, the J end by 1 base, with 10 bases between. The CDR3 is made up of 14 amino acids. Germline values: CDR1 MNHEY, CDR2 SVGAGI. The DNA of the CDR3 is TGTGCCAGCAGTTCTAGGGTTTCGAACACTGAAGCTTTCTTT. Translating gives CASSSRVSNTEAFF.

This clonotype has just a few counts. The chain joins TRBV5-6 to TRBJ2-5, with 7 bases matching TRBD1. Germline V lookup: CDR1 SGHDT, CDR2 YYEEEE. This CDR3 has 16 residues. V was pared by 4 bases and J by 6 bases, with 15 bases of the junction left unmatched. The CDR3 reads CASSATGQILIKTQYF. For the CDR3, the DNA is TGTGCCAGCAGCGCGACGGGACAGATCCTGATTAAGACCCAGTACTTC.

This clonotype has a count of ten or more. This chain uses TRBV2 with TRBJ2-1; TRBD2 agrees at 10 bases. Trimming cost V 6 bases and J 1 base; bases outside gene matches: 9. The CDR3 loop spans 17 amino acids. Germline CDR1 SNHLY, CDR2 FYNNEI. As DNA, the CDR3 is TGTGCCAGCAGAGACGGAAGACTAGCGGGTTCCTACAATGAGCAGTTCTTC. This codes for CASRDGRLAGSYNEQFF.

This clonotype has ten or more counts. This chain connects TRBV10-2 to TRBJ1-2; a possible D gene is TRBD1 (5 bases). Germline values: CDR1 WSHSY, CDR2 SAAADI. Trimming left V 3 bases short and J 8 bases short, with 13 bases between. This CDR3 comprises 13 residues. As DNA, the CDR3 is TGCGCCAGCAGTGAAGTTGGTGGGGCAGGCTACACCTTC. Its protein product is CASSEVGGAGYTF.

This clonotype was seen ten or more times. This sequence joins TRBV18 and TRBJ1-1; D is ambiguous. Per germline, CDR1 KGHSH and CDR2 LQKENI. The CDR3 is 11 residues long. Between the trimmed V and J ends, which lost 2 bases and 7 bases, there was a span of 5 bases. The CDR3 nucleotides are TGTGCCAGCTCACCAAGCCGTGAAGCTTTCTTT. Translating it yields CASSPSREAFF. The whole variable domain, filled in from reference TRBV18 and TRBJ1-1, reads NAGVMQNPRHLVRRRGQEARLRCSPMKGHSHVYWYRQLPEEGLKFMVYLQKENIIDESGMPKERFSAEFPKEGPSILRIQQVVRGDSAAYFCASSPSREAFFGQGTRLTVV.

This clonotype was seen ten or more times. This chain joins TRBV7-6 and TRBJ2-5, with D perhaps matching TRBD1 (6 bases). With 5 bases removed from V and 3 bases from J, the gap between germline ends came to 10 bases. In germline, CDR1 is SGHVS, CDR2 FNYEAQ. The length of the CDR3 is 13 residues. The CDR3 loop is CASSVDRKETQYF. CDR3 nucleotide sequence: TGTGCCAGCAGCGTGGACAGAAAAGAGACCCAGTACTTC. Full variable domain (remainder filled in from reference TRBV7-6 and TRBJ2-5): GAGVSQSPRYKVTKRGQDVALRCDPISGHVSLYWYRQALGQGPEFLTYFNYEAQQDKSGLPNDRFSAERPEGSISTLTIQRTEQRDSAMYRCASSVDRKETQYFGPGTRLLVL.

The chain recombines TRBV20-1 with TRBJ2-5; tentatively, D is TRBD1 (6 bases). Germline loops: CDR1 DFQATT, CDR2 SNEGSKA (reference sequence). Trimming took off 6 bases at V and 5 bases at J, with 16 bases between the two ends. This CDR3 is built from 13 residues. CDR3 bases: TGCAGTGCCCAGGGGATCGGCGATGAGACCCAGTACTTC. Translated, it gives CSAQGIGDETQYF.

This clonotype was counted ten times or more. The rearrangement joins TRBV5-1 to TRBJ2-5; TRBD2 matches 15 bases. CDR1 is SGHRS and CDR2 is YFSETQ in the germline V gene. V lost 3 bases to trimming and J lost 5 bases; unmatched junction nucleotides: 14. This CDR3 has 19 amino acids. This CDR3 is CASSWGQGLAGGQSETQYF. The CDR3 DNA reads as TGCGCCAGCAGCTGGGGACAGGGACTAGCGGGAGGACAGTCGGAGACCCAGTACTTC. Looking up the rest from reference TRBV5-1 and TRBJ2-5 gives the full variable domain: KAGVTQTPRYLIKTRGQQVTLSCSPISGHRSVSWYQQTPGQGLQFLFEYFSETQRNKGNFPGRFSGRQFSNSRSEMNVSTLELGDSALYLCASSWGQGLAGGQSETQYFGPGTRLLVL.

There are many counts of this clonotype. V usage is TRBV2 and J usage is TRBJ2-1; D is possibly TRBD2 (5 bases). V lost 6 bases and J 5 bases, leaving 17 bases between the germline ends. The CDR3 runs to 15 residues. Per germline, CDR1 SNHLY and CDR2 FYNNEI. The chain's CDR3 is CASRAGWSGDNEQFF. The CDR3 coding sequence is TGTGCCAGCAGGGCAGGATGGTCCGGGGACAATGAGCAGTTCTTC.

The gene calls are TRBV7-8 and TRBJ2-3; no clear D. Trimming removed 0 bases at V and 4 bases at J, with 2 bases between. The CDR3 extends over 12 amino acids. The germline V gene encodes CDR1 SGHVS and CDR2 FQNEAQ. The CDR3 DNA reads as TGTGCCAGCAGCTTAGCCCCAGATACGCAGTATTTT. Translation: CASSLAPDTQYF.

The table lists this clonotype with a few counts. The genes are TRBV6-1 and TRBJ2-1, with TRBD2 matching 14 bases. CDR1 is MNHNS, CDR2 SASEGT, per germline. V dropped 6 bases and J dropped 6; count of bases not matched to a gene: 1. This CDR3 region has 14 residues. CDR3 bases: TGTGCCAGCAGGGGACTAGCGGGAGTCAATGAGCAGTTCTTC. This sequence encodes CASRGLAGVNEQFF.

This clonotype was seen at least ten times. V usage is TRBV29-1 and J usage is TRBJ1-1; D is undetermined. Germline V gives CDR1 SQVTM, CDR2 ANQGSEA. This CDR3 is 14 amino acids long. The V end was cut by 0 bases, the J end by 0 bases, with 8 bases between. Written as DNA, the CDR3 is TGCAGCGTTGAAGATGGCCGTGTGAACACTGAAGCTTTCTTT. Its protein product is CSVEDGRVNTEAFF.

This clonotype was observed many times. The chain links TRBV11-1 to TRBJ1-1; possibly TRBD1 for D (5 bases). V was cut by 1 base and J by 4 bases, with 10 bases left in between. Per germline, CDR1 SGHAT and CDR2 FQDESV (reference sequence). The CDR3 is made up of 14 amino acids. The CDR3 DNA reads as TGTGCCAGCAGCTTAGGAGCACAGGTCACTGAAGCTTTCTTT. Amino acid sequence: CASSLGAQVTEAFF. Complete variable domain (other parts from reference TRBV11-1 and TRBJ1-1): EAEVAQSPRYKITEKSQAVAFWCDPISGHATLYWYRQILGQGPELLVQFQDESVVDDSQLPKDRFSAERLKGVDSTLKIQPAELGDSAMYLCASSLGAQVTEAFFGQGTRLTVV.

The J gene is TRBJ2-7, the V gene TRBV27; a weak D match, TRBD1 (6 bases). Trimming shortened V by 6 bases and J by 0 bases, and 12 bases separated the two germline ends. The CDR3 totals 14 residues. Germline values: CDR1 MNHEY, CDR2 SMNVEV (reference sequence). The CDR3 coding sequence is TGTGCCAGCAGCCCCGACAGGAGCTCCTACGAGCAGTACTTC. The encoded protein is CASSPDRSSYEQYF.

This clonotype was seen ten or more times. This sequence joins TRBV29-1 and TRBJ1-2; no reliable D call. CDR1 is SQVTM, CDR2 ANQGSEA, per germline. V lost 4 bases and J 4 bases, leaving 13 bases between the germline ends. The CDR3 runs 13 residues. The CDR3 nucleotides read TGCAGCGTTGTGTTCGGTTCTGGCTATGGCTACACCTTC. This encodes CSVVFGSGYGYTF.

This clonotype was observed a handful of times. The chain combines TRBV18 with TRBJ2-1, with 9 bases lining up with TRBD2. The CDR3 is 14 residues long. J was trimmed by 12 bases and V by 1 base; bases with no gene match: 7. Looked up from germline, CDR1 is KGHSH and CDR2 is LQKENI. The CDR3 here is CASSPLAGVVGQFF. DNA for the CDR3: TGTGCCAGCTCACCACTAGCGGGAGTTGTCGGGCAGTTCTTC.

This clonotype was counted a few times. The rearrangement links TRBV29-1 to TRBJ1-2, with D perhaps TRBD1 (5 bases). The CDR3 covers 11 residues. CDR1 and CDR2 from the germline V gene are SQVTM and ANQGSEA. V was clipped by 4 bases and J by 7 bases, with 10 bases between them. CDR3 sequence reads: CSVARDRGYTF. CDR3 nucleotides: TGCAGCGTTGCCAGGGATCGTGGCTACACCTTC.

This clonotype has a handful of counts. The rearrangement joins TRBV5-5 to TRBJ1-4; D not resolved. The CDR3 has 11 amino acids. Germline-derived CDR1 and CDR2 are SGHKS and YYEKEE (reference sequence). Trimming took off 2 bases at V and 12 bases at J, with 8 bases between the two ends. The CDR3 nucleotides are TGTGCCAGCAGCTTTACAGAAGAACTGTTTTTT. Its translation: CASSFTEELFF.

The CDR3 reads CSVEPGTGDTEAFF. The CDR3 DNA reads TGCAGCGTAGAGCCCGGGACAGGGGACACTGAAGCTTTCTTT. This chain joins TRBV29-1 and TRBJ1-1; 10 bases are shared with TRBD1. CDR1 and CDR2 from the germline V gene are SQVTM and ANQGSEA. The CDR3 extends over 14 amino acids. J was trimmed by 3 bases and V by 6 bases; bases with no gene match: 7.

This chain links TRBV7-2 with TRBJ2-2; D possibly corresponds to TRBD2 (6 bases). The CDR3 totals 15 residues. CDR1 is SGHTA, CDR2 FQGNSA, per germline. Deletions cut 6 bases from V and 7 bases from J, with 18 bases between. The CDR3 DNA sequence: TGTGCCAGCAGTTCCTACGTAATTAGCGGCGGGGAGCTGTTTTTT. Its protein is CASSSYVISGGELFF.